A selection of T cell receptor beta chains follows, all from one sample in a study of patients and donors after allogeneic stem cell transplantation. TCRdb reprocessed the RT-PCR reads via MiXCR and lists one record per CDR3 protein. The sample has 800,000 to 1,000,000 distinct CDR3 sequences, more than 15% seen once. Sequencing input: blood, either unsorted or a sorted T cell fraction (not recorded which). The receptors derive from a human donor who was either an allogeneic HSCT recipient or a stem cell or donor lymphocyte infusion donor (not recorded which). It is not recorded whose cells these are; they may come from a transplant donor. Each CDR3 is given without its conserved first and last residue. The D gene is left open where the match is weak. The size of a clone is reported for some rows only, either as once, few or many, or as a class for expanded clones.

CDR3aa: ASRSLRDKIDEQF
j_gene: TRBJ2-1
v_gene: TRBV12-3/TRBV12-4
abundance: -
d_gene: -

CDR3aa: ASSQAPGLSTDTQY
j_gene: TRBJ2-3
v_gene: TRBV4-1
abundance: few
d_gene: -

CDR3aa: AYRGSYNEQF
j_gene: TRBJ2-1
v_gene: TRBV6-1
abundance: once
d_gene: TRBD1

CDR3aa: ASSVGGPDTQY
j_gene: TRBJ2-3
v_gene: TRBV9
abundance: many
d_gene: -

CDR3aa: ASSLSGSRETQY
j_gene: TRBJ2-5
v_gene: TRBV12-3/TRBV12-4
abundance: few
d_gene: TRBD2

CDR3aa: ASSPIAGGLSGANVLT
j_gene: TRBJ2-6
v_gene: TRBV2
abundance: few
d_gene: TRBD2

CDR3aa: ASGNGKNTEAF
j_gene: TRBJ1-1
v_gene: TRBV5-1
abundance: many
d_gene: -

CDR3aa: ASSQDIGSASTDTQY
j_gene: TRBJ2-3
v_gene: TRBV3-1
abundance: -
d_gene: -

CDR3aa: ATSRDLVQGEGYT
j_gene: TRBJ1-2
v_gene: TRBV15
abundance: few
d_gene: -

CDR3aa: ASSVRDSNTGELF
j_gene: TRBJ2-2
v_gene: TRBV7-7
abundance: -
d_gene: TRBD1